This note documents a single T cell receptor (beta chain) sequence. The antigen is unknown. As part of library construction, unique molecular identifiers were attached to individual cDNA molecules. Each CDR3 protein is one row after TCRdb ran MiXCR on the 5' RACE reads. Here the sample spans fewer than 85,000 distinct CDR3 sequences, approximately 9.1% being singletons. The data were obtained in a study of early T cells in non-severe SARS-CoV-2 infection. Whole-study context: The input, bulk RNA from unsorted whole blood, was sequenced, and chains were unpaired. General study findings and limits: Database matching using VDJdb favored anti-spike CD8 responses, with private and CD4 specificities left missing.

The length of the CDR3 is 13 residues. V was cut by 2 bases and J by 6 bases, with 8 bases left in between. Germline CDR1 reads MDHEN; CDR2 reads SYDVKM. The origin of this receptor is an adult who was a healthcare worker with PCR-confirmed SARS-CoV-2 infection or an uninfected control (not recorded which). The chain links TRBV28 to TRBJ2-1; unclear D gene. The sample consisted of whole blood. Here the CDR3 reads CASSLATGNEQFF. CDR3 in DNA: TGTGCCAGCAGTTTAGCGACTGGCAATGAGCAGTTCTTC.